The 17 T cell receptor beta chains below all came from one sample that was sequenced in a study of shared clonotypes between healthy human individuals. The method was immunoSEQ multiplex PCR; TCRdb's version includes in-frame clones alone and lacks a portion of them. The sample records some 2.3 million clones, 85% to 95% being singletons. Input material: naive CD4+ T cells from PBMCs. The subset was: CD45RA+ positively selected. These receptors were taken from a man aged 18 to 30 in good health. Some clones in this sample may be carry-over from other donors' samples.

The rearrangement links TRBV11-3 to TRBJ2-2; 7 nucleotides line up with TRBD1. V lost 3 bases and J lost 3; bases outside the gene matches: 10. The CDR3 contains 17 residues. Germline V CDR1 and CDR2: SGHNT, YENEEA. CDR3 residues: CASSFTTGVGDTGELFF. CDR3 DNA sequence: TGTGCCAGCAGCTTTACTACAGGGGTCGGCGACACCGGGGAGCTGTTTTTT.

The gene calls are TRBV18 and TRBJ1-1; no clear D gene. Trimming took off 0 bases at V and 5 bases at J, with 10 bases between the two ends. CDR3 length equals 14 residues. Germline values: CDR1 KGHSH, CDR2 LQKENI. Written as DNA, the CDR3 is TGTGCCAGCTCACCACCGATAACAGCTACTGAAGCTTTCTTT. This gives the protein CASSPPITATEAFF.

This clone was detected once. In DNA, the CDR3 is TGTGCCAGCAGTGAAACAGGAGTGGGTTACACCTACGAGCAGTACTTC. This sequence encodes CASSETGVGYTYEQYF. V is TRBV6-1 and J is TRBJ2-7, with D tentatively TRBD1 (5 bases). V lost 2 bases and J 2 bases, leaving 16 bases between the germline ends. This CDR3 comprises 16 residues. Looked up from germline, CDR1 is MNHNS and CDR2 is SASEGT.

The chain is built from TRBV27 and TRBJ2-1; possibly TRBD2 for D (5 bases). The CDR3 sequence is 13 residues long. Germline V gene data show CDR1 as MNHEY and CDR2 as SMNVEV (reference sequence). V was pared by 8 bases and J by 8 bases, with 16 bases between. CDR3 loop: CASGLLGRDEQFF. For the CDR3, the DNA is TGTGCCAGCGGACTTCTCGGACGGGATGAGCAGTTCTTC.

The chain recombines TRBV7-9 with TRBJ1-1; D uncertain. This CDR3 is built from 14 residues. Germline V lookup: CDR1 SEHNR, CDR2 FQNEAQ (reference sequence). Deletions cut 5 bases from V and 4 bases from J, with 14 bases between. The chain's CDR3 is CASSIVGMGTEAFF. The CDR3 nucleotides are TGTGCCAGCAGCATAGTGGGAATGGGCACTGAAGCTTTCTTT.

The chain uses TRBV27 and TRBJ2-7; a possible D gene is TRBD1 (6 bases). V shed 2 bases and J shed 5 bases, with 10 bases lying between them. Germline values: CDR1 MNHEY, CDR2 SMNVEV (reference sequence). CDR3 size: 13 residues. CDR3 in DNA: TGTGCCAGCAGTTTAAGGGACACCAACGAGCAGTACTTC. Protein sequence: CASSLRDTNEQYF.

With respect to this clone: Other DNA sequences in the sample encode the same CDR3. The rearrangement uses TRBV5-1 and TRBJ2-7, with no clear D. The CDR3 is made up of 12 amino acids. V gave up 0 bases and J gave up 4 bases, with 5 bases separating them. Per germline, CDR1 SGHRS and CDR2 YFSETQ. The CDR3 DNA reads TGCGCCAGCAGCTTGGGGGTTTACGAGCAGTACTTC. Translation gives CASSLGVYEQYF.

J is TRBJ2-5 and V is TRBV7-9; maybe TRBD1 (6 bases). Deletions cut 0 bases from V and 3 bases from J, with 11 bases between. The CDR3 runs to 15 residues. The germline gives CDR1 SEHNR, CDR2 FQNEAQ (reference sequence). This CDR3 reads CASSLAVRTEETQYF. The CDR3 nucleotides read TGTGCCAGCAGCTTAGCGGTTCGGACAGAAGAGACCCAGTACTTC.

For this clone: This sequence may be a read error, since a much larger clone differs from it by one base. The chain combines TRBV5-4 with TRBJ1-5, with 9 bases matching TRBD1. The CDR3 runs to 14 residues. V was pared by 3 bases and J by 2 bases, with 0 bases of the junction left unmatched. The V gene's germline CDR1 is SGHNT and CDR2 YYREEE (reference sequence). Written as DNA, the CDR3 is TGTGCCAGCAGCTGGACAGGGGGCAATCAGCCCCAGCATTTT. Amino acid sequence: CASSWTGGNQPQHF. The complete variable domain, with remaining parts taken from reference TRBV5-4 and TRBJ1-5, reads ETGVTQSPTHLIKTRGQQVTLRCSSQSGHNTVSWYQQALGQGPQFIFQYYREEENGRGNFPPRFSGLQFPNYSSELNVNALELDDSALYLCASSWTGGNQPQHFGDGTRLSIL.

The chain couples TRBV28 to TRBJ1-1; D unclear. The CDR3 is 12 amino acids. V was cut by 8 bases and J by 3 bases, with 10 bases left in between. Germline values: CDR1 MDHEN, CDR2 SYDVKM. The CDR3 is CASRGPDTEAFF. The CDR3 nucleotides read TGTGCCAGCCGCGGCCCCGACACTGAAGCTTTCTTT.

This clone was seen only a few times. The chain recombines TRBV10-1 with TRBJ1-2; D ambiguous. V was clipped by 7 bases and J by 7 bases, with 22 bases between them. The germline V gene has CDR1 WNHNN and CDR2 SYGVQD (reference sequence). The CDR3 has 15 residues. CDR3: CASTQWCSSVIGYTF. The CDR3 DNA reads TGCGCCAGCACCCAGTGGTGTAGCAGTGTAATTGGCTACACCTTC.

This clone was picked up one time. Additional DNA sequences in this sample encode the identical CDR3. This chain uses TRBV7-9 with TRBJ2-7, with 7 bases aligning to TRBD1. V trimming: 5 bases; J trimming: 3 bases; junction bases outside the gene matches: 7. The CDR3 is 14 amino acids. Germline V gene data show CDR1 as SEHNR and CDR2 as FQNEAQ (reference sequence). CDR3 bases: TGTGCCAGCAGCCTCTCGACAGGGAGCTACGAGCAGTACTTC. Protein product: CASSLSTGSYEQYF.

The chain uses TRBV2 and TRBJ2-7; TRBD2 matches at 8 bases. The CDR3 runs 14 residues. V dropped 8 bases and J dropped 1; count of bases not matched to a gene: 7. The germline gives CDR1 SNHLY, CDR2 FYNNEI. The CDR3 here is CASASLAASYEQYF. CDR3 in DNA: TGTGCCAGCGCCTCACTAGCGGCATCCTACGAGCAGTACTTC.

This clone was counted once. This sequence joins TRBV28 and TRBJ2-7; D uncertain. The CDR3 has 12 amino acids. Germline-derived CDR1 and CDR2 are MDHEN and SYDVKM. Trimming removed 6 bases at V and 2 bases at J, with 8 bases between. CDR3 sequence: CASRTPAYEQYF. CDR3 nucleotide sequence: TGTGCCAGCAGAACCCCCGCCTACGAGCAGTACTTC.

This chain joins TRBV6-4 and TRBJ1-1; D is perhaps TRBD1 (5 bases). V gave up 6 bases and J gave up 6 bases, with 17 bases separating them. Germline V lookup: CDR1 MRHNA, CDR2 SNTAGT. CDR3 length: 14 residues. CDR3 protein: CASRGPGGRSEAFF. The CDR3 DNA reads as TGTGCCAGCAGGGGCCCCGGGGGAAGGTCTGAAGCTTTCTTT.

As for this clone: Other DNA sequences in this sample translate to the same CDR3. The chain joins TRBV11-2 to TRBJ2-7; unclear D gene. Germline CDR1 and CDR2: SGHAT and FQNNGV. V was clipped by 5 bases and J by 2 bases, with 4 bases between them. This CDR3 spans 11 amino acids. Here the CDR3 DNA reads TGTGCCAGCAGCCCAGCCTACGAGCAGTACTTC. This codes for CASSPAYEQYF.

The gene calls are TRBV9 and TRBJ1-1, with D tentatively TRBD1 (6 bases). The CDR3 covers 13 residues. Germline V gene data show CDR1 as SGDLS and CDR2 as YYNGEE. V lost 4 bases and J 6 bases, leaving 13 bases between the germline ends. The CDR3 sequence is CASSPLGAPEAFF. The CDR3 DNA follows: TGTGCCAGCAGCCCACTGGGGGCCCCTGAAGCTTTCTTT.